This is a list of T cell receptor beta chains from one sample in a study of T cells after yellow fever vaccination. TCRdb fed the 5' RACE reads into MiXCR, producing one record per CDR3 protein. This sample has about 69,000 distinct CDR3 sequences, with around 6.2% found just once. The starting material was CD4+ T cells sorted from PBMCs, obtained roughly 14 days after the first yellow fever vaccination. The receptors originated from a man younger than 35 who received the YFV17D yellow fever vaccine. The CDR3 runs from the conserved cysteine through the conserved F or W. The order of the fields is V gene, clone size, D gene, J gene, CDR3 protein, CDR3 DNA. A D gene is named only where the DNA matches it firmly. Size tells how often a clone was seen (once, few, many) or the class of an expanded clone, and some rows leave it out.

V gene: TRBV29-1
clone size: many
D gene: NA
J gene: TRBJ2-1
CDR3 protein: CSVQGAYNEQFF
CDR3 DNA: TGCAGCGTCCAGGGTGCTTACAATGAGCAGTTCTTC

V gene: TRBV5-1
clone size: many
D gene: NA
J gene: TRBJ1-1
CDR3 protein: CASSLGPLNTEAFF
CDR3 DNA: TGCGCCAGCAGCTTGGGACCTCTCAACACTGAAGCTTTCTTT

V gene: TRBV12-3/TRBV12-4
clone size: many
D gene: NA
J gene: TRBJ1-6
CDR3 protein: CASSSQGYRSPLHF
CDR3 DNA: TGTGCCAGCAGTTCCCAGGGTTATCGTTCACCCCTCCACTTT

V gene: TRBV7-8
clone size: NA
D gene: NA
J gene: TRBJ2-3
CDR3 protein: CASGPGLLCRTDTQYF
CDR3 DNA: TGTGCCAGCGGCCCCGGGCTCCTGTGTAGGACAGATACGCAGTATTTT

V gene: TRBV11-2
clone size: many
D gene: NA
J gene: TRBJ2-4
CDR3 protein: CASSSQGAKNIQYF
CDR3 DNA: TGTGCCAGCAGCTCCCAGGGAGCCAAAAACATTCAGTACTTC

V gene: TRBV7-2
clone size: many
D gene: TRBD1
J gene: TRBJ2-1
CDR3 protein: CASSRGQHNEQFF
CDR3 DNA: TGTGCCAGCAGCAGGGGACAGCACAATGAGCAGTTCTTC

V gene: TRBV25-1
clone size: many
D gene: NA
J gene: TRBJ2-7
CDR3 protein: CASSATATSFIEQYF
CDR3 DNA: TGTGCCAGCAGTGCTACAGCCACATCCTTCATCGAGCAGTACTTC

V gene: TRBV5-1
clone size: many
D gene: TRBD2
J gene: TRBJ2-3
CDR3 protein: CASTPGGARTDTQYF
CDR3 DNA: TGCGCCAGCACCCCCGGGGGGGCCCGCACAGATACGCAGTATTTT

V gene: TRBV7-2
clone size: many
D gene: TRBD1
J gene: TRBJ1-1
CDR3 protein: CASSPRQGSSTEAFF
CDR3 DNA: TGTGCCAGCAGCCCCCGACAGGGGTCGAGTACTGAAGCTTTCTTT

V gene: TRBV5-1
clone size: many
D gene: NA
J gene: TRBJ1-6
CDR3 protein: CASSSDSNSPLHF
CDR3 DNA: TGCGCCAGCAGCTCGGACAGTAATTCACCCCTCCACTTT

V gene: TRBV10-2
clone size: many
D gene: NA
J gene: TRBJ2-2
CDR3 protein: CASLGLLKNTGELFF
CDR3 DNA: TGCGCCAGCTTAGGACTCCTTAAGAACACCGGGGAGCTGTTTTTT

V gene: TRBV7-9
clone size: many
D gene: NA
J gene: TRBJ2-3
CDR3 protein: CASSLGSGSVADTQYF
CDR3 DNA: TGTGCCAGCAGCTTAGGATCGGGATCGGTTGCAGATACGCAGTATTTT

V gene: TRBV5-1
clone size: many
D gene: NA
J gene: TRBJ1-1
CDR3 protein: CASSRDRDEAFF
CDR3 DNA: TGCGCCAGCAGTCGTGACAGAGATGAAGCTTTCTTT

V gene: TRBV6-5
clone size: many
D gene: NA
J gene: TRBJ1-2
CDR3 protein: CASKGPGSYGYTF
CDR3 DNA: TGTGCCAGCAAGGGCCCGGGTAGCTATGGCTACACCTTC

V gene: TRBV12-3/TRBV12-4
clone size: many
D gene: NA
J gene: TRBJ2-3
CDR3 protein: CASRTGGGLTQYF
CDR3 DNA: TGTGCCAGCAGAACAGGGGGGGGGCTTACGCAGTATTTT

V gene: TRBV20-1
clone size: many
D gene: TRBD1
J gene: TRBJ2-7
CDR3 protein: CSAQGDDEQYF
CDR3 DNA: TGCAGTGCACAGGGGGATGACGAGCAGTACTTC

V gene: TRBV7-3
clone size: NA
D gene: NA
J gene: TRBJ1-5
CDR3 protein: CAFSLTGYSNQPQHF
CDR3 DNA: TGTGCCTTCAGTTTAACGGGATATAGCAATCAGCCCCAGCATTTT

V gene: TRBV12-3/TRBV12-4
clone size: many
D gene: NA
J gene: TRBJ1-2
CDR3 protein: CASSFRGLNYGYTF
CDR3 DNA: TGTGCCAGCAGTTTCCGGGGGCTGAACTATGGCTACACCTTC

V gene: TRBV24-1
clone size: many
D gene: NA
J gene: TRBJ2-1
CDR3 protein: CATELFDEQFF
CDR3 DNA: TGTGCCACCGAGCTATTCGATGAGCAGTTCTTC

V gene: TRBV4-2
clone size: few
D gene: NA
J gene: TRBJ2-3
CDR3 protein: CASSRETGDTQYF
CDR3 DNA: TGTGCCAGCAGCCGGGAAACGGGGGATACGCAGTATTTT

V gene: TRBV29-1
clone size: few
D gene: TRBD2
J gene: TRBJ2-5
CDR3 protein: CSVAGLAGYQETQYF
CDR3 DNA: TGCAGCGTCGCGGGGCTAGCGGGTTACCAAGAGACCCAGTACTTC

V gene: TRBV5-1
clone size: many
D gene: NA
J gene: TRBJ2-6
CDR3 protein: CASSLEVVPGANVLTF
CDR3 DNA: TGCGCCAGCAGCTTGGAGGTCGTGCCTGGGGCCAACGTCCTGACTTTC

V gene: TRBV28
clone size: NA
D gene: TRBD1
J gene: TRBJ1-5
CDR3 protein: CASSFFDRDNQPQHF
CDR3 DNA: TGTGCCAGCAGTTTTTTCGACAGGGACAATCAGCCCCAGCATTTT

V gene: TRBV3-1
clone size: many
D gene: NA
J gene: TRBJ2-1
CDR3 protein: CASSPRYNEQFF
CDR3 DNA: TGTGCCAGCAGCCCGCGCTACAATGAGCAGTTCTTC

V gene: TRBV12-3/TRBV12-4
clone size: many
D gene: NA
J gene: TRBJ2-1
CDR3 protein: CASRDRNEQFF
CDR3 DNA: TGTGCCAGCAGAGATCGAAATGAGCAGTTCTTC

V gene: TRBV9
clone size: many
D gene: NA
J gene: TRBJ2-7
CDR3 protein: CASSVGEGAYEQYF
CDR3 DNA: TGTGCCAGCAGCGTAGGGGAGGGGGCATACGAGCAGTACTTC

V gene: TRBV7-2
clone size: many
D gene: NA
J gene: TRBJ2-5
CDR3 protein: CASSLSSGLNQETQYF
CDR3 DNA: TGTGCCAGCAGCTTATCATCCGGACTAAACCAAGAGACCCAGTACTTC

V gene: TRBV4-3
clone size: many
D gene: NA
J gene: TRBJ2-6
CDR3 protein: CASSQAWGSSGANVLTF
CDR3 DNA: TGCGCCAGCAGCCAAGCTTGGGGATCATCTGGGGCCAACGTCCTGACTTTC

V gene: TRBV6-5
clone size: many
D gene: NA
J gene: TRBJ1-5
CDR3 protein: CASWRGKGQPQHF
CDR3 DNA: TGTGCCAGCTGGAGAGGGAAGGGTCAGCCCCAGCATTTT

V gene: TRBV6-2/TRBV6-3
clone size: many
D gene: NA
J gene: TRBJ2-7
CDR3 protein: CASNNRRAYEQYF
CDR3 DNA: TGTGCCAGCAACAACCGCCGGGCTTACGAGCAGTACTTC

V gene: TRBV12-3/TRBV12-4
clone size: many
D gene: NA
J gene: TRBJ2-6
CDR3 protein: CASSRTYYLSGANVLTF
CDR3 DNA: TGTGCCAGCAGCCGGACGTATTACCTTTCTGGGGCCAACGTCCTGACTTTC

V gene: TRBV20-1
clone size: few
D gene: NA
J gene: TRBJ2-3
CDR3 protein: CSARDPQHSPDTQYF
CDR3 DNA: TGCAGTGCTAGAGACCCACAACACTCCCCAGATACGCAGTATTTT

V gene: TRBV11-2
clone size: many
D gene: NA
J gene: TRBJ2-1
CDR3 protein: CASSLQGRSYNEQFF
CDR3 DNA: TGTGCCAGCAGCTTACAGGGAAGGTCCTACAATGAGCAGTTCTTC

V gene: TRBV20-1
clone size: many
D gene: TRBD1
J gene: TRBJ1-1
CDR3 protein: CSAAGTGGGEAFF
CDR3 DNA: TGCAGTGCTGCCGGGACAGGGGGCGGTGAAGCTTTCTTT

V gene: TRBV7-2
clone size: many
D gene: NA
J gene: TRBJ1-2
CDR3 protein: CASSRGAHAYGYTF
CDR3 DNA: TGTGCCAGCAGTCGGGGGGCCCATGCCTATGGCTACACCTTC

V gene: TRBV10-3
clone size: many
D gene: NA
J gene: TRBJ2-1
CDR3 protein: CAISDRENEQFF
CDR3 DNA: TGTGCCATCAGTGATCGGGAGAATGAGCAGTTCTTC

V gene: TRBV10-3
clone size: many
D gene: NA
J gene: TRBJ1-2
CDR3 protein: CAISDPYTGDQNYGYTF
CDR3 DNA: TGTGCCATCAGTGACCCTTATACAGGAGATCAAAACTATGGCTACACCTTC

V gene: TRBV15
clone size: many
D gene: NA
J gene: TRBJ2-5
CDR3 protein: CATSRGDGQQETQYF
CDR3 DNA: TGTGCCACCAGCAGAGGGGACGGGCAGCAAGAGACCCAGTACTTC

V gene: TRBV20-1
clone size: many
D gene: TRBD2
J gene: TRBJ2-3
CDR3 protein: CSARGLAGTQYF
CDR3 DNA: TGCAGTGCTAGGGGACTAGCGGGCACGCAGTATTTT

V gene: TRBV5-1
clone size: many
D gene: NA
J gene: TRBJ2-7
CDR3 protein: CASSPLGVGKDEQYF
CDR3 DNA: TGCGCCAGCAGCCCTCTAGGAGTGGGCAAGGACGAGCAGTACTTC

V gene: TRBV18
clone size: many
D gene: NA
J gene: TRBJ1-1
CDR3 protein: CASSRSLQENTEAFF
CDR3 DNA: TGTGCCAGCTCCCGAAGTCTACAGGAGAACACTGAAGCTTTCTTT

V gene: TRBV27
clone size: many
D gene: TRBD1
J gene: TRBJ1-3
CDR3 protein: CASSPDRADTIYF
CDR3 DNA: TGTGCCAGCAGTCCCGACAGGGCGGACACCATATATTTT

V gene: TRBV3-1
clone size: many
D gene: TRBD2
J gene: TRBJ2-7
CDR3 protein: CASSRGTSGPYEQYF
CDR3 DNA: TGTGCCAGCAGCCGAGGGACTAGCGGACCCTACGAGCAGTACTTC

V gene: TRBV5-1
clone size: many
D gene: TRBD1
J gene: TRBJ1-2
CDR3 protein: CASSTGQPNYGYTF
CDR3 DNA: TGCGCCAGCAGCACGGGACAGCCTAACTATGGCTACACCTTC

V gene: TRBV5-4
clone size: NA
D gene: TRBD1
J gene: TRBJ1-2
CDR3 protein: CASSKPGQGAVGYTF
CDR3 DNA: TGTGCCAGCAGCAAACCCGGACAGGGGGCAGTGGGCTACACCTTC

V gene: TRBV4-2
clone size: many
D gene: TRBD2
J gene: TRBJ2-1
CDR3 protein: CASSPVTSGGANEQFF
CDR3 DNA: TGTGCCAGCAGCCCGGTGACTAGCGGGGGGGCGAATGAGCAGTTCTTC

V gene: TRBV7-2
clone size: many
D gene: NA
J gene: TRBJ2-1
CDR3 protein: CASTRGGGPYNEQFF
CDR3 DNA: TGTGCCAGCACCCGGGGCGGGGGCCCCTACAATGAGCAGTTCTTC

V gene: TRBV10-3
clone size: many
D gene: NA
J gene: TRBJ2-1
CDR3 protein: CAIREDTQGPNEQFF
CDR3 DNA: TGTGCCATCAGGGAAGACACACAGGGTCCGAATGAGCAGTTCTTC

V gene: TRBV4-2
clone size: many
D gene: NA
J gene: TRBJ1-4
CDR3 protein: CASSQDPGRSTNEKLFF
CDR3 DNA: TGTGCCAGCAGCCAAGATCCGGGGAGGAGCACTAATGAAAAACTGTTTTTT

V gene: TRBV5-5
clone size: many
D gene: TRBD2
J gene: TRBJ2-5
CDR3 protein: CASSLGTSGGQQETQYF
CDR3 DNA: TGTGCCAGCAGCCTTGGGACTAGCGGGGGGCAACAAGAGACCCAGTACTTC

V gene: TRBV9
clone size: NA
D gene: TRBD2
J gene: TRBJ2-3
CDR3 protein: CASSVSGGQGDTQYF
CDR3 DNA: TGTGCCAGCAGCGTTAGCGGGGGGCAGGGAGATACGCAGTATTTT

V gene: TRBV14
clone size: many
D gene: TRBD2
J gene: TRBJ2-1
CDR3 protein: CASSRGTSGPNEQFF
CDR3 DNA: TGTGCCAGCAGCCGCGGGACTAGCGGACCCAATGAGCAGTTCTTC

V gene: TRBV7-2
clone size: NA
D gene: NA
J gene: TRBJ2-5
CDR3 protein: CASSRGGQGVQETQYF
CDR3 DNA: TGTGCCAGCAGCCGCGGGGGCCAGGGCGTACAAGAGACCCAGTACTTC

V gene: TRBV11-1
clone size: many
D gene: NA
J gene: TRBJ2-1
CDR3 protein: CASSLGTNPYNEQFF
CDR3 DNA: TGTGCCAGCAGCTTAGGGACTAACCCATACAATGAGCAGTTCTTC

V gene: TRBV24-1
clone size: many
D gene: TRBD1
J gene: TRBJ2-1
CDR3 protein: CATSDGQGDNEQFF
CDR3 DNA: TGTGCCACCAGTGACGGACAGGGGGACAATGAGCAGTTCTTC

V gene: TRBV4-1
clone size: many
D gene: NA
J gene: TRBJ1-5
CDR3 protein: CASSQGRGREQPQHF
CDR3 DNA: TGCGCCAGCAGCCAAGGCCGGGGCAGGGAACAGCCCCAGCATTTT

V gene: TRBV7-2
clone size: many
D gene: TRBD1
J gene: TRBJ2-5
CDR3 protein: CASSPDRAQETQYF
CDR3 DNA: TGTGCCAGTTCCCCCGACAGGGCACAAGAGACCCAGTACTTC